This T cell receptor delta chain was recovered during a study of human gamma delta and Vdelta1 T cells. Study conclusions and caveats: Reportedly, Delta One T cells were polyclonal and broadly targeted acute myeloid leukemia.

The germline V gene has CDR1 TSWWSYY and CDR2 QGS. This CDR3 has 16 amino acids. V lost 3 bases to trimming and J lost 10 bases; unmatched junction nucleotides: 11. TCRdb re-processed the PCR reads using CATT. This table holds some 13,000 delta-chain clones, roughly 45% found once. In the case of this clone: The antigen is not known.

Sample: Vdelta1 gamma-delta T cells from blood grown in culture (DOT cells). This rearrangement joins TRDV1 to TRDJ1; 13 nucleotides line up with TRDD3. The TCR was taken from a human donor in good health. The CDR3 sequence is CALGERTGGYAGRLIF. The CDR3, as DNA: TGTGCTCTTGGGGAGCGTACTGGGGGATACGCAGGGAGACTCATCTTT.